A selection of T cell receptor beta chains follows, all from one sample in a study of shared clonotypes between healthy human individuals. This table comes from immunoSEQ multiplex PCR, and its TCRdb copy is limited to in-frame clones, with some not included. The data hold hundreds of thousands of clones, with 95% observed a single time. Material for sequencing was naive CD8+ T cells sorted from blood. These receptors were collected from a woman aged 25 to 39 in good health. CDR3s include the opening cysteine and the closing phenylalanine or tryptophan. The order of the fields is CDR3 DNA, CDR3 protein, V gene, clone size, J gene, CDR3 length, D gene. The D gene is left open where the match is weak. Expanded clones are given a class, and other clones once, few, many or no size at all.

TGTGCCAGCAGTACCACGACAGGTGTGAACACTGAAGCTTTCTTT,CASSTTTGVNTEAFF,TRBV27,-,TRBJ1-1,15,-
TGTGCCAGCAGTTTTGGGCCGGGACAGGGGGCATGGGGAGAGGAGACCCAGTACTTC,CASSFGPGQGAWGEETQYF,TRBV27,-,TRBJ2-5,19,TRBD1
TGTGCCAGCACCCTAGCGGGAGGAAGCACAGATACGCAGTATTTT,CASTLAGGSTDTQYF,TRBV5-4,-,TRBJ2-3,15,TRBD2
TGTGCCAGCAGGGAACGGACCGGGACTCCCCCGGGGACTGAAGCTTTCTTT,CASRERTGTPPGTEAFF,TRBV7-2,-,TRBJ1-1,17,-
TGTGCCAGCAGTGAATTTAGGCCGGGACCGCCTTCCTACGAGCAGTACTTC,CASSEFRPGPPSYEQYF,TRBV6-1,-,TRBJ2-7,17,-
TGCGCCAGCAGCCAAGGTCACAGGAGTGCTGGTGGGCAGTACTTC,CASSQGHRSAGGQYF,TRBV4-1,-,TRBJ2-7,15,-
TGCAGCGTTGAAGAGACAGGAGCCTACGAGCAGTACTTC,CSVEETGAYEQYF,TRBV29-1,-,TRBJ2-7,13,-
TGTGCCAGCATAGTGGGAAATGAGCAGTTCTTC,CASIVGNEQFF,TRBV27,-,TRBJ2-1,11,-
TGCGCCAGCAGCCAAGCCCTTGGCAGGGGTAAGGATGGCTACACCTTC,CASSQALGRGKDGYTF,TRBV4-1,once,TRBJ1-2,16,-
TGTGCCAGCAGCGGCCGGGAGAGCTCCTACGAGCAGTACTTC,CASSGRESSYEQYF,TRBV9,-,TRBJ2-7,14,-
TGTGCCAGCAGTGTGGGGGCACTCTACGAGCAGTACTTC,CASSVGALYEQYF,TRBV2,once,TRBJ2-7,13,-
TGTGCCAGCGGGTCAACCTACGAGCAGTACTTC,CASGSTYEQYF,TRBV2,-,TRBJ2-7,11,-
TGTGCCAGCAGTAATCTGGGCGACGAGCAGTACTTC,CASSNLGDEQYF,TRBV28,-,TRBJ2-7,12,-
TGTGCCAGCAGGGGGACTAGCGGCAACTCCTACGAGCAGTACTTC,CASRGTSGNSYEQYF,TRBV2,once,TRBJ2-7,15,TRBD2
TGTGCCAGCAGTTACTCGATATCGGGCGAGCAGTACTTC,CASSYSISGEQYF,TRBV6-5,-,TRBJ2-7,13,-
TGTGCCAGTAGTATAGGGCTACCGGGACTAGCGGTTGTCGAGCAGTACTTC,CASSIGLPGLAVVEQYF,TRBV19,-,TRBJ2-7,17,TRBD2
TGTGCCAGCAGCCCGCTAGCGGCCCTCTCTGGGGCCAACGTCCTGACTTTC,CASSPLAALSGANVLTF,TRBV7-7,-,TRBJ2-6,17,TRBD2
TGTGCCAGCAGGCGTCCGGGCAGGAACTATAATTCACCCCTCCACTTT,CASRRPGRNYNSPLHF,TRBV2,once,TRBJ1-6,16,-
TGTGCCAGTAGTGACAAAAACACTGAAGCTTTCTTT,CASSDKNTEAFF,TRBV19,-,TRBJ1-1,12,-
TGTGCCAGCAGCGGGGTGCCGGCTCTAGAGACCCAGTACTTC,CASSGVPALETQYF,TRBV5-6,-,TRBJ2-5,14,-
TGTGCCAGCAGCCTAAAAGACAGTTACGAGCAGTACTTC,CASSLKDSYEQYF,TRBV5-5,-,TRBJ2-7,13,-
TGTGCCAGCAGCTCAACAGTGCTTACCCGAAAGACCTATGGCTACACCTTC,CASSSTVLTRKTYGYTF,TRBV7-9,-,TRBJ1-2,17,-
TGTGCCAGCAGTTCCGGACTAGCGGGTCCGTACGAGCAGTACTTC,CASSSGLAGPYEQYF,TRBV25-1,-,TRBJ2-7,15,TRBD2
TGTGCCAGCAGTTTACACACCGGGGAGCTGTTTTTT,CASSLHTGELFF,TRBV27,-,TRBJ2-2,12,-
TGTGCCAGTAGCCCCAGCTGGGACAAGGAAAACACCGGGGAGCTGTTTTTT,CASSPSWDKENTGELFF,TRBV19,-,TRBJ2-2,17,-
TGTGCCAGCAGCTCGATAAAGAACACTGAAGCTTTCTTT,CASSSIKNTEAFF,TRBV6-6,-,TRBJ1-1,13,-
TGTGCCAGCAGCCCACCCGGGGAGGCTGGCTCTGGGGCCAACGTCCTGACTTTC,CASSPPGEAGSGANVLTF,TRBV14,-,TRBJ2-6,18,-
TGTGCCAGCAGCTTAGTTCGGGGCACTGAAGCTTTCTTT,CASSLVRGTEAFF,TRBV13,-,TRBJ1-1,13,-
TGTGCCAGCAGCTTAGGGGAGAGCAATCAGCCCCAGCATTTT,CASSLGESNQPQHF,TRBV7-9,-,TRBJ1-5,14,-
TGTGCCAGTAGTATTGGGCAGGGGGTTTACGAGCAGTACTTC,CASSIGQGVYEQYF,TRBV19,-,TRBJ2-7,14,TRBD1
TGTGCCAGCAGCTTAGGCGGGCCTACTGTTGAAGCTTTCTTT,CASSLGGPTVEAFF,TRBV7-9,-,TRBJ1-1,14,-
TGTGCCAGCAGTGACCCTCTAGCGGGGTCCTACAATGAGCAGTTCTTC,CASSDPLAGSYNEQFF,TRBV27,few,TRBJ2-1,16,TRBD2
TGTGCCAGCAGACCCCCCGGGACTAGTTTACACGAGCAGTACTTC,CASRPPGTSLHEQYF,TRBV28,-,TRBJ2-7,15,TRBD2
TGTGCCAGCAGCTTAGGGGGACTAGCGGGAGACGAGCAGTACTTC,CASSLGGLAGDEQYF,TRBV11-2,-,TRBJ2-7,15,TRBD2
TGTGCCAGCAGTGGCATAACCTCAGATACGCAGTATTTT,CASSGITSDTQYF,TRBV27,once,TRBJ2-3,13,-
TGTGCCAGCAGTGACAGGGCCCGCAATCAGCCCCAGCATTTT,CASSDRARNQPQHF,TRBV2,-,TRBJ1-5,14,-
TGTGCCAGCAAGGGCCCTAGCACAGATACGCAGTATTTT,CASKGPSTDTQYF,TRBV2,-,TRBJ2-3,13,-
TGTGCCAGCAGCTCGAGGCCCATGGGCGAGCAGTACTTC,CASSSRPMGEQYF,TRBV13,-,TRBJ2-7,13,-
TGTGCCAGCAGCGTAGGAGGACGAGTCACAGATACGCAGTATTTT,CASSVGGRVTDTQYF,TRBV9,-,TRBJ2-3,15,-
TGTGCCAGCAGTTTAGAAGGAGGGTTGGATCAGCCCCAGCATTTT,CASSLEGGLDQPQHF,TRBV27,-,TRBJ1-5,15,-
TGCGCCAGCAGTCGGGGCGGGTCGAACACTGAAGCTTTCTTT,CASSRGGSNTEAFF,TRBV23-1,once,TRBJ1-1,14,-
TGCGCCAGCAGCTTGGATTCGGTACAGAACCCCTACGAGCAGTACTTC,CASSLDSVQNPYEQYF,TRBV5-1,-,TRBJ2-7,16,-
TGTGCCAGCAGTTTATTAGGGGGTAATGAGCAGTTCTTC,CASSLLGGNEQFF,TRBV27,-,TRBJ2-1,13,-
TGTGCCACCGACCGGAGCTCCTACAATGAGCAGTTCTTC,CATDRSSYNEQFF,TRBV19,once,TRBJ2-1,13,-
TGTGCCAGCAGTTTACAGGAACCCTACGAGCAGTACTTC,CASSLQEPYEQYF,TRBV27,-,TRBJ2-7,13,-
TGTGCCAGCAGCTACTACGGGGGGGGCGACTATGGCTACACCTTC,CASSYYGGGDYGYTF,TRBV7-6,-,TRBJ1-2,15,-
TGTGCCAGCAGCTTACAGAGCTCTGGAAACACCATATATTTT,CASSLQSSGNTIYF,TRBV13,-,TRBJ1-3,14,-
TGTGCCAGTAGTATATATATCCGCTACGAGCAGTACTTC,CASSIYIRYEQYF,TRBV19,-,TRBJ2-7,13,-